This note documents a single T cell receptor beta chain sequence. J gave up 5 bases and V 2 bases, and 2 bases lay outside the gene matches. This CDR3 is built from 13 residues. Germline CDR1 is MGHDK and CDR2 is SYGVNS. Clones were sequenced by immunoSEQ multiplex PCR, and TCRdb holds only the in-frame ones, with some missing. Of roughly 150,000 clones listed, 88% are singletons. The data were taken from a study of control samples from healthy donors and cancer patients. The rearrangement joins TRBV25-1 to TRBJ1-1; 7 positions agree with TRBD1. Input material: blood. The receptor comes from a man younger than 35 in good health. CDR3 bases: TGTGCCAGCAGTGAACAGACAGGGACTGAAGCTTTCTTT. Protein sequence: CASSEQTGTEAFF.